This TCR beta chain emerged from a study of cytomegalovirus exposure and HLA in healthy donors. This CDR3 has 14 amino acids. Trimming stripped 5 bases from V and 0 bases from J, with 10 bases between. Germline values: CDR1 SGHTA, CDR2 FQGNSA. Study results and caveats: The authors later linked a missense DCLRE1C variant to TCR beta V- and J-gene trimming. Some TCR beta chains (roughly 160 of them) were listed as cytomegalovirus-associated.

Details on this clone: The antigen remains undetermined.

The PCR had 60 Vbeta and 13 Jbeta primers. Libraries were prepared by immunoSEQ multiplex PCR; TCRdb keeps only in-frame clonotypes and omits some of them. The data contain 90,000 to 120,000 clones, around 72% of them singletons. This receptor was obtained from a woman between 40 and 55 years old in good health and CMV-seropositive. Sequencing was done on a sample of PBMCs. The chain carries TRBV7-2 and TRBJ1-1; D may be TRBD1 (5 bases). CDR3 loop: CASSPSGMNTEAFF. CDR3 nucleotide sequence: TGTGCCAGCAGCCCGTCAGGGATGAACACTGAAGCTTTCTTT.